These T cell receptor beta chains were read from a single sample in a study of blood T cell repertoires in COVID-19. Only in-frame clones appear in the TCRdb table, and some are missing; sequencing was by immunoSEQ multiplex PCR. The data show about 83,000 clones, 70% to 90% seen once. Sequenced: peripheral blood. These TCRs come from a woman of 80 years or more with acute or convalescent COVID-19. Each CDR3 is given with its conserved first and last residue. A D gene is named only where the DNA matches it firmly. Some rows mark clone size as missing; the rest say once, few, many or name a class of expanded clone.

V	J	D	size	DNA	CDR3
TRBV5-1	TRBJ1-5	NA	NA	TGCGCCAGCAGCGTGCCCCACAGGGAAGGGGATCAGCCCCAGCATTTT	CASSVPHREGDQPQHF
TRBV27	TRBJ1-2	TRBD1	NA	TGTGCCAGCAGTTTACACAGGGGTACCTATGGCTACACCTTC	CASSLHRGTYGYTF
TRBV30	TRBJ2-2	TRBD2	NA	TGTGCCTGGACCGGGACTAGCGGGGGGGCCTTGATCGGGGAGCTGTTTTTT	CAWTGTSGGALIGELFF
TRBV30	TRBJ1-1	NA	once	TGTGCCTGGAGTACGACAGCGAACACTGAAGCTTTCTTT	CAWSTTANTEAFF
TRBV10-3	TRBJ2-3	NA	NA	TGTGCCATCAGTGTAGGGACACAAAGCACAGATACGCAGTATTTT	CAISVGTQSTDTQYF
TRBV19	TRBJ1-5	TRBD1	NA	TGTGCCAGTAGTACCATTCGGACAGGTTCGCGCAATCAGCCCCAGCATTTT	CASSTIRTGSRNQPQHF
TRBV6-5	TRBJ2-4	NA	NA	TGTGCCAGCAGTTCCAAGCAGGGAGGCAAAAACATTCAGTACTTC	CASSSKQGGKNIQYF
TRBV2	TRBJ1-6	TRBD1	once	TGTGCCAGTGGGGGACAGGGGGCGAGAAATTCACCCCTCCACTTT	CASGGQGARNSPLHF
TRBV4-1	TRBJ2-7	NA	once	TGCGCCAGCAGCCAAGACCTGAGCGGTCCATCCTACGAGCAGTACTTC	CASSQDLSGPSYEQYF
TRBV4-2	TRBJ2-3	TRBD2	NA	TGTGCCAGCAGCCAAGTTCAAGCGGGGTCTAATACAGATACGCAGTATTTT	CASSQVQAGSNTDTQYF
TRBV3-1/TRBV3-2	TRBJ1-5	TRBD1	few	TGTGCCAGCAGCCAAGACCCTTCAGGGCAGGGGGCTCAGCCCCAGCATTTT	CASSQDPSGQGAQPQHF
TRBV7-3	TRBJ2-3	TRBD2	NA	TGTGCCAGCAGCTCAGGGACTAGCCCAGATACGCAGTATTTT	CASSSGTSPDTQYF
TRBV2	TRBJ2-7	TRBD2	NA	TGTGCCAGCAGTGAGACTAGCGGCTCCTACGAGCAGTACTTC	CASSETSGSYEQYF
TRBV4-2	TRBJ2-7	NA	NA	TGTGCCAGCAGCCAAGATATCGGGTCCAACTACGAGCAGTACTTC	CASSQDIGSNYEQYF
TRBV12-3/TRBV12-4	TRBJ1-2	NA	NA	TGTGCCAGCAGTTTTCGGCAGGGCTATGGCTACACCTTC	CASSFRQGYGYTF
TRBV3-1/TRBV3-2	TRBJ2-7	NA	NA	TGTGCCAGCAGCCAAGATGGACCGACAGGATCAGGCGAGCAGTACTTC	CASSQDGPTGSGEQYF
TRBV7-8	TRBJ1-2	NA	NA	TGTGCCTCCCGAGACAGTAATTTCTATGGCTACACCTTC	CASRDSNFYGYTF
TRBV6-2/TRBV6-3	TRBJ2-7	NA	NA	TGTGCCAGCAGTCGTGGCAATCGGGTTCTATCCTACGAGCAGTACTTC	CASSRGNRVLSYEQYF
TRBV27	TRBJ1-4	NA	NA	TGTGCCAGCAGTCCTACTAAAGGCCGCGGGAATGAAAAACTGTTTTTT	CASSPTKGRGNEKLFF
TRBV20-1	TRBJ2-5	TRBD1	NA	TGCAGTGCTAGTCGAGGGACAGGGGATCGGGAGACCCAGTACTTC	CSASRGTGDRETQYF
TRBV11-2	TRBJ1-3	NA	NA	TGTGCCAGCAGCCCCCTGGCAGGCTCTGGAAACACCATATATTTT	CASSPLAGSGNTIYF
TRBV27	TRBJ1-2	NA	NA	TGTGCCAGCAGTTTCGTCGGGGGGGGAGACTATGGCTACACCTTC	CASSFVGGGDYGYTF